The clone carrying this T cell receptor (beta chain) is termed large. As yet, its antigen is unknown. Germline lookup yields CDR1 SQVTM and CDR2 ANQGSEA. V gave up 3 bases and J gave up 7 bases, with 12 bases separating them. CDR3 length: 13 amino acids. This sample was included in a study of spatial heterogeneity in lung cancer. As for the study in general: Every unique TCR and UMI combination, on average, appeared more than ten times in raw reads.

MiXCR, run by TCRdb on the 5' RACE reads, gives a single entry per CDR3 protein. The data contain roughly 5,000 distinct CDR3 sequences, about 8.4% of them seen just once; the ten biggest clones take up roughly 32%. Time point meaning: sample taken at primary tumor resection. Researchers sequenced whole RNA taken from tumor, nontumor lung or frozen PBMC without sorting. Study-level results: The number of expanded tumor alpha and beta chains correlated with mutation number. Expanded TCRs that were ubiquitous or regional had counts tracking ubiquitous and regional nonsynonymous mutations, respectively.

The specimen comprised lung tumor tissue, sampled at surgery. The TCR was taken from a female donor with early-stage non-small cell lung cancer. The rearrangement joins TRBV29-1 to TRBJ2-2; D is possibly TRBD1 or TRBD2 (5 bases each). Written as DNA, the CDR3 is TGCAGCGTTGACCCGGGGCATCACGGGGAGCTGTTTTTT. Amino acids: CSVDPGHHGELFF.